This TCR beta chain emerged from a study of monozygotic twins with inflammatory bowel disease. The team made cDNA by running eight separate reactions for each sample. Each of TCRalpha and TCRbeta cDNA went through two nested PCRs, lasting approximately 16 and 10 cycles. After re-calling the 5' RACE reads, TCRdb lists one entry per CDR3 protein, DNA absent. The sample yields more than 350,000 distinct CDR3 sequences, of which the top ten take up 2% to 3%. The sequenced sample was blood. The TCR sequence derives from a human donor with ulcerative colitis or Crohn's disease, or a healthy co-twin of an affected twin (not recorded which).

The CDR3 spells CASSEPPGRGSEKLFF. The chain has TRBV25-1 and TRBJ1-4; TCRdb reports TRBD1, a call that lacks DNA to check it against. This CDR3 contains 16 residues. Germline loops: CDR1 MGHDK, CDR2 SYGVNS.